This TCR beta chain was found in a study of identical twins. The length of the CDR3 is 13 residues. Germline V gene lookup returns CDR1 SGDLS and CDR2 YYNGEE. The V and J ends lost 0 bases and 6 bases respectively, with 7 bases between them. TCRdb reprocessed the 5' RACE reads with MiXCR, giving one entry per CDR3 protein. The sample lists 1.5 million to 2 million distinct CDR3 sequences, under 35% seen once, with over 0.25% in the top ten. The chain recombines TRBV9 with TRBJ2-1; no firm D call. The clonotype originates from a newborn girl in good health. The material sequenced was cord blood. The CDR3 nucleotides read TGTGCCAGCAGCGTAGCTCGCACCAATGAGCAGTTCTTC. Its translation: CASSVARTNEQFF. Combining the CDR3 with reference TRBV9 and TRBJ2-1 gives the whole variable domain DSGVTQTPKHLITATGQRVTLRCSPRSGDLSVYWYQQSLDQGLQFLIQYYNGEERAKGNILERFSAQQFPDLHSELNLSSLELGDSALYFCASSVARTNEQFFGPGTRLTVL.